The clone carrying this T cell receptor beta chain appeared many times. As yet, its antigen is unknown. The entry originates in a study of T cells in Graves' hyperthyroidism and ophthalmopathy. Study-level results: Stable hyperthyroidism and ophthalmopathy were separated using 13 V-J signatures. Among thyroid clonotypes expanded above 0.001, most also appeared in blood.

RNA transcripts provided the source from which TCR beta CDR3 regions were amplified. When the TCR CDR3 underwent first-round RT-PCR, the HTBI primer set was used. TCRdb re-analysed the multiplex PCR reads in MiXCR, keeping a single row per CDR3 protein. The sample includes 300,000 to 400,000 distinct CDR3 sequences, about a fifth of them seen just once. From germline, CDR1 is ENHRY and CDR2 SYGVKD. With 2 bases removed from V and 2 bases from J, the gap between germline ends came to 7 bases. The CDR3 has 13 amino acids. The sequence was obtained from a man aged 18 to 30 with Graves' ophthalmopathy. The sample consisted of blood. The rearrangement links TRBV10-3 to TRBJ2-7, with D possibly being TRBD2 (6 bases). The CDR3 region has the DNA TGTGCCATCAGTGAGGCGGGAACCTACGAGCAGTACTTC. It yields the protein CAISEAGTYEQYF.